These 20 T cell receptor beta chains came from one sample sequenced in a study of T-cell reconstitution after alpha-beta-depleted transplantation in children (dated by TCRdb to 2015 to 2016). The receptor library was made with PCR. The instrument given in TCRdb is Illumina HiSeq 2500. Molecular barcoding was employed in the preparation of TCR libraries, with unique molecular identifiers being used to normalize TCRbeta repertoire quantification. TCRdb trimmed public reads at Q25 via fastp, called clones via MiXCR and kept in-frame beta chains. Rows with a matching CDR3 protein are joined into one entry that keeps the most common DNA and genes. This sample comprises approximately 350,000 distinct CDR3 sequences, approximately 12% of them detected only once. Together, the top ten hold around 4.5% of the sample. The material sequenced was PBMCs, taken from the stem cell graft. Receptors were obtained from a human donor who donated a stem cell graft to a child with Fanconi anemia.

This clonotype was observed a handful of times. This chain uses TRBV9 with TRBJ2-5; D ambiguous. V shed 4 bases and J shed 0 bases, with 10 bases lying between them. CDR1 is SGDLS and CDR2 is YYNGEE in the germline V gene. This CDR3 has 14 amino acids. CDR3 protein: CASSQVGYQETQYF. The CDR3 nucleotides are TGTGCCAGCAGCCAGGTGGGGTACCAAGAGACCCAGTACTTC. Full variable domain (missing parts from reference TRBV9 and TRBJ2-5): DSGVTQTPKHLITATGQRVTLRCSPRSGDLSVYWYQQSLDQGLQFLIQYYNGEERAKGNILERFSAQQFPDLHSELNLSSLELGDSALYFCASSQVGYQETQYFGPGTRLLVL.

In DNA form, the CDR3 reads TGTGCCAGCAGCTTGGGGGGGGCTGAGGAGCAGTTCTTC. Encoded protein: CASSLGGAEEQFF. The V gene is TRBV5-6, the J gene TRBJ2-1; D possibly uses TRBD1 or TRBD2 (6 bases each). V lost 0 bases, J lost 10 bases, and 11 bases lay in between. Germline values: CDR1 SGHDT, CDR2 YYEEEE. The CDR3 length is 13 residues.

This chain links TRBV11-1 with TRBJ1-6; D is uncertain. Germline CDR1 SGHAT, CDR2 FQDESV (reference sequence). The V end lost 4 bases, the J end lost 7 bases, and 17 bases lay between the germline ends. The CDR3 is 16 residues long. The chain's CDR3 is CASSSRIGPSNSPLHF. The DNA of the CDR3 is TGTGCCAGCAGCTCCCGTATTGGGCCGTCAAATTCACCCCTCCACTTT.

The sample holds a few counts of this clonotype. The V and J genes are TRBV2 and TRBJ1-1; D is undetermined. The V and J ends lost 4 bases and 4 bases respectively, with 13 bases between them. The CDR3 has 14 amino acids. CDR1 is SNHLY, CDR2 FYNNEI, per germline. Here the CDR3 reads CASSVIKKGTEAFF. The CDR3 nucleotides read TGTGCCAGCAGTGTCATTAAAAAAGGCACTGAAGCTTTCTTT. Based on the CDR3 plus reference TRBV2 and TRBJ1-1, the full variable domain is EPEVTQTPSHQVTQMGQEVILRCVPISNHLYFYWYRQILGQKVEFLVSFYNNEISEKSEIFDDQFSVERPDGSNFTLKIRSTKLEDSAMYFCASSVIKKGTEAFFGQGTRLTVV.

This clonotype was picked up many times. The chain is built from TRBV5-1 and TRBJ1-1, with 8 bases matching TRBD1. Germline CDR1 SGHRS, CDR2 YFSETQ. Trimming at V came to 0 bases and at J to 1 base, leaving 5 bases not matched to a gene. The CDR3 has 16 amino acids. CDR3 bases: TGCGCCAGCAGCTTGGCGGGACAGGAACCGAACACTGAAGCTTTCTTT. The encoded protein is CASSLAGQEPNTEAFF.

The chain couples TRBV5-1 to TRBJ1-1; maybe TRBD1 (5 bases). The CDR3 spans 17 residues. Germline V gives CDR1 SGHRS, CDR2 YFSETQ. Between the trimmed V and J ends, which lost 6 bases and 0 bases, there was a span of 21 bases. Here the CDR3 reads CASKVGQAVHMNTEAFF. CDR3 sequence (DNA): TGCGCCAGCAAAGTGGGGCAGGCCGTGCACATGAACACTGAAGCTTTCTTT.

This clonotype appeared a single time. The junction does not match germline at one end; this may be a read error. The chain is built from TRBV5-5 and TRBJ2-5; a possible D gene is TRBD2 (6 bases). The CDR3 consists of 16 residues. CDR1 and CDR2 (germline): SGHKS, YYEKEE (reference sequence). The CDR3 DNA follows: TGTGCCAGCAGTTTGGGGGGTGGGCGGATCCAAGAGACCCAGTACTTC. Amino acids: CASSLGGGRIQETQYF.

At least ten counts were recorded for this clonotype. The chain joins TRBV5-1 to TRBJ1-1, with 8 bases matching TRBD1. The germline CDR1 and CDR2 sequences are SGHRS and YFSETQ. This CDR3 has 12 amino acids. J was trimmed by 7 bases and V by 3 bases; bases with no gene match: 2. CDR3 DNA: TGCGCCAGCAGCTACGACAGGGGTGAAGCTTTCTTT. It yields the protein CASSYDRGEAFF. The full variable domain, with the rest looked up from reference TRBV5-1 and TRBJ1-1, is KAGVTQTPRYLIKTRGQQVTLSCSPISGHRSVSWYQQTPGQGLQFLFEYFSETQRNKGNFPGRFSGRQFSNSRSEMNVSTLELGDSALYLCASSYDRGEAFFGQGTRLTVV.

The V gene is TRBV6-1, the J gene TRBJ1-2; 8 bases align to TRBD1. Germline CDR1 and CDR2: MNHNS and SASEGT. CDR3 length equals 13 residues. Trimming at V came to 10 bases and at J to 7 bases, leaving 11 bases not matched to a gene. CDR3 DNA sequence: TGTGCCACTACACGCGACAGGGGAGGTGGCTACACCTTC. Its translation: CATTRDRGGGYTF.

The rearrangement uses TRBV5-5 and TRBJ1-3, with 7 nucleotides matching TRBD1. V trimming: 6 bases; J trimming: 2 bases; junction bases outside the gene matches: 2. The germline CDR1 and CDR2 sequences are SGHKS and YYEKEE (reference sequence). The CDR3 is 13 amino acids. The CDR3 nucleotides are TGTGCCAGCACTAGGGGGCCTGGAAACACCATATATTTT. Protein product: CASTRGPGNTIYF.

This chain joins TRBV11-2 and TRBJ1-2; the match to TRBD1 covers 8 bases. The CDR3 is 18 amino acids. Trimming removed 1 base from V and 4 bases from J; junction bases left unmatched: 14. Germline-derived CDR1 and CDR2 are SGHAT and FQNNGV. The CDR3 here is CASSLGMDRVGRGYGYTF. CDR3 DNA: TGTGCCAGCAGCTTAGGGATGGACAGGGTGGGTCGTGGCTATGGCTACACCTTC.

Notes on this clonotype: A much more abundant neighbour one base away suggests this may be a read error. The chain carries TRBV27 and TRBJ2-2, with TRBD2 as a possible D gene (6 bases). Germline V gene lookup returns CDR1 MNHEY and CDR2 SMNVEV (reference sequence). The CDR3 is made up of 13 amino acids. CDR3 sequence: CASSLRLLGEVFF. CDR3 DNA sequence: TGTGCCAGCAGTTTACGGCTACTCGGGGAGGTGTTTTTT.

Many counts were recorded for this clonotype. This chain uses TRBV12-3 or TRBV12-4 with TRBJ1-2; 10 bases align to TRBD1. Trimming removed 7 bases from V and 3 bases from J; junction bases left unmatched: 5. This CDR3 has 14 amino acids. The CDR3 DNA reads TGTGCCAGCACCTCGGGACAGGGGTACTATGGCTACACCTTC. Translation gives CASTSGQGYYGYTF.

The chain links TRBV9 to TRBJ2-3; D is perhaps TRBD1 or TRBD2 (6 bases each). Germline V gene lookup returns CDR1 SGDLS and CDR2 YYNGEE. V lost 0 bases and J lost 2, with 10 bases in between. There are 15 residues in the CDR3. The CDR3 nucleotides are TGTGCCAGCAGCGTAGAGGGGGGCATCACAGATACGCAGTATTTT. Amino acids: CASSVEGGITDTQYF.

This chain uses TRBV11-2 with TRBJ2-1; 9 bases are a match to TRBD2. Germline CDR1 is SGHAT and CDR2 is FQNNGV. The trim removed 2 bases at V and 6 bases at J, leaving 5 bases unmatched. CDR3 size: 15 residues. The DNA for the CDR3 is TGTGCCAGCAGCTTACTAGCGGGGCACCTCAATGAGCAGTTCTTC. It specifies CASSLLAGHLNEQFF.

The rearrangement joins TRBV5-1 to TRBJ2-5, with unresolved D. This CDR3 contains 14 residues. Looked up from germline, CDR1 is SGHRS and CDR2 is YFSETQ. Trimming cost V 0 bases and J 0 bases, with 6 bases left between them. CDR3 residues: CASSLGAYQETQYF. The CDR3 DNA reads as TGCGCCAGCAGCTTGGGGGCGTACCAAGAGACCCAGTACTTC.

This clonotype was detected only a few times. V is TRBV11-2 and J is TRBJ2-6; D not certain. The CDR3 runs 20 residues. The V end was cut by 5 bases, the J end by 2 bases, with 25 bases between. In germline, CDR1 is SGHAT, CDR2 FQNNGV. DNA of the CDR3: TGTGCCAGCAGCCCCCTCCGTGGGGTCCACATGACTGCTGGGGCCAACGTCCTGACTTTC. Protein sequence: CASSPLRGVHMTAGANVLTF.

This clonotype has at least ten counts. The rearrangement uses TRBV6-2 or TRBV6-3 and TRBJ2-5, with no clear D. The CDR3 spans 12 residues. The germline CDR1 and CDR2 sequences are MNHEY and SVGEGT. With 2 bases removed from V and 7 bases from J, the gap between germline ends came to 8 bases. CDR3 sequence: CASSYTRGTQYF. The CDR3 nucleotides are TGTGCCAGCAGTTACACACGAGGGACCCAGTACTTC.

This clonotype showed up just a few times. CDR3: CASSSDSTDNTGELFF. The CDR3 DNA sequence: TGTGCCAGCAGCTCCGACTCGACAGATAACACCGGGGAGCTGTTTTTT. The V gene is TRBV7-9, the J gene TRBJ2-2; possibly TRBD1 for D (5 bases). Germline V gene sequence: CDR1 SEHNR, CDR2 FQNEAQ (reference sequence). V was shortened by 4 bases and J by 2 bases, with 14 bases between the two germline ends. This CDR3 region has 16 residues.

The DNA of the CDR3 is TGTGCCAGCAGATCGACAGGGGGCCATGGCTACACCTTC. It specifies CASRSTGGHGYTF. This chain links TRBV27 with TRBJ1-2; 10 bases map to TRBD1. The CDR3 length is 13 residues. V shed 6 bases, J shed 6 bases, and the junction held 4 bases outside the gene matches. Germline values: CDR1 MNHEY, CDR2 SMNVEV (reference sequence).